Shown below are 14 T cell receptor beta chains from a single sample sequenced in a study of OX40 agonist ivuxolimab in advanced cancers. Profiling relied on immunoSEQ multiplex PCR, and the TCRdb table lists in-frame clones only, not all of them. The sample consists of around 34,000 clones, 81% of them appearing once. The sample was CD4+ or CD8+ T cells sorted from blood, taken in a trial of the OX40 agonist ivuxolimab. The receptors come from an adult with an advanced solid tumor such as melanoma, head and neck, liver or kidney cancer.

This rearrangement joins TRBV7-2 to TRBJ2-3; 8 bases align to TRBD1. With 2 bases clipped from V and 6 bases from J, the junction kept 7 bases outside the gene matches. This CDR3 spans 15 amino acids. In germline, CDR1 is SGHTA, CDR2 FQGNSA. The CDR3 nucleotides are TGTGCCAGCAGCTTACGGTGGCAGGGGGCCGATACGCAGTATTTT. It is translated as CASSLRWQGADTQYF.

This clone was found once. CDR3 region: CASSPGFATEAFF. CDR3 nucleotide sequence: TGTGCCAGCAGTCCAGGGTTTGCCACTGAAGCTTTCTTT. The chain has TRBV27 and TRBJ1-1; weak D call: TRBD1 (5 bases). The CDR3 has 13 amino acids. Trimming removed 5 bases at V and 4 bases at J, with 11 bases between. Per the germline V gene, CDR1 is MNHEY and CDR2 is SMNVEV (reference sequence).

The chain has TRBV28 and TRBJ2-7; TRBD1 matches at 7 bases. V dropped 10 bases and J dropped 3; count of bases not matched to a gene: 6. This CDR3 region has 12 residues. The germline V gene encodes CDR1 MDHEN and CDR2 SYDVKM. For the CDR3, the DNA is TGTGCCACGCGGACAGGAAACTACGAGCAGTACTTC. Protein product: CATRTGNYEQYF.

V gene TRBV18 combines with J gene TRBJ1-6, with TRBD1 identical over 7 bases. The CDR3 sequence is 15 residues long. Germline V CDR1 and CDR2: KGHSH, LQKENI. With 2 bases clipped from V and 9 bases from J, the junction kept 7 bases outside the gene matches. CDR3 sequence: CASSPTRDSSSPLHF. The CDR3 nucleotides read TGTGCCAGCTCACCAACACGGGACAGCTCTTCACCCCTCCACTTT. Drawing the rest from reference TRBV18 and TRBJ1-6, the complete variable domain is NAGVMQNPRHLVRRRGQEARLRCSPMKGHSHVYWYRQLPEEGLKFMVYLQKENIIDESGMPKERFSAEFPKEGPSILRIQQVVRGDSAAYFCASSPTRDSSSPLHFGNGTRLTVT.

CDR3 amino acids: CASSQVLTVRTGELFF. CDR3 bases: TGCGCCAGCAGCCAAGTTTTGACAGTCCGCACCGGGGAGCTGTTTTTT. The rearrangement links TRBV4-1 to TRBJ2-2; tentatively, D is TRBD1 (5 bases). V dropped 1 base and J dropped 4 bases, with 13 bases sitting between them. The CDR3 contains 16 residues. Germline CDR1 and CDR2: MGHRA and YSYEKL.

This clone was counted only a few times. The chain links TRBV7-2 to TRBJ2-7, with 11 bases identical to TRBD1. The germline CDR1 and CDR2 sequences are SGHTA and FQGNSA. The J segment lost 3 bases and the V segment lost 7 bases, leaving 8 bases of the junction unmatched. This CDR3 has 15 residues. For the CDR3, the DNA is TGTGCCAGCAACAATCCGGGACAGGGGGTCTACGAGCAGTACTTC. This translates into CASNNPGQGVYEQYF.

This chain connects TRBV30 to TRBJ1-6; D gene unclear. The germline CDR1 and CDR2 sequences are GTSNPN and SVGIG (reference sequence). This CDR3 comprises 12 residues. V gave up 5 bases and J gave up 10 bases, with 12 bases separating them. CDR3 region: CAWGGKGSPLHF. The CDR3 bases are TGTGCCTGGGGTGGAAAAGGCTCACCCCTCCACTTT. Looking up the rest from reference TRBV30 and TRBJ1-6 gives the full variable domain: SQTIHQWPATLVQPVGSPLSLECTVEGTSNPNLYWYRQAAGRGLQLLFYSVGIGQISSEVPQNLSASRPQDRQFILSSKKLLLSDSGFYLCAWGGKGSPLHFGNGTRLTVT.

The chain employs TRBV6-5 and TRBJ1-4; D possibly corresponds to TRBD1 (5 bases). The CDR3 sequence is 13 residues long. Trimming removed 2 bases at V and 8 bases at J, with 9 bases between. Per the germline V gene, CDR1 is MNHEY and CDR2 is SVGAGI. CDR3 loop: CASSYGGGEKLFF. CDR3 nucleotide sequence: TGTGCCAGCAGTTACGGGGGAGGAGAAAAACTGTTTTTT.

This chain uses TRBV5-5 with TRBJ1-3; D is possibly TRBD1 (6 bases). V gave up 5 bases and J gave up 0 bases, with 12 bases separating them. Looked up from germline, CDR1 is SGHKS and CDR2 is YYEKEE (reference sequence). The CDR3 spans 15 residues. The DNA of the CDR3 is TGTGCCAGCAGGAACGGACAGTACTCTGGAAACACCATATATTTT. This codes for CASRNGQYSGNTIYF.

The J gene is TRBJ1-1, the V gene TRBV5-6; D is unclear. Per the germline V gene, CDR1 is SGHDT and CDR2 is YYEEEE. V gave up 0 bases and J gave up 1 base, with 13 bases separating them. The CDR3 is 16 residues long. CDR3 protein: CASSLGPLRGNTEAFF. CDR3 DNA sequence: TGTGCCAGCAGCTTGGGACCTCTACGGGGGAACACTGAAGCTTTCTTT. The variable domain in full, with the rest retrieved from reference TRBV5-6 and TRBJ1-1, is DAGVTQSPTHLIKTRGQQVTLRCSPKSGHDTVSWYQQALGQGPQFIFQYYEEEERQRGNFPDRFSGHQFPNYSSELNVNALLLGDSALYLCASSLGPLRGNTEAFFGQGTRLTVV.

The chain combines TRBV5-4 with TRBJ2-7; D call uncertain. This CDR3 region has 13 residues. Germline-derived CDR1 and CDR2 are SGHNT and YYREEE (reference sequence). V was trimmed by 2 bases and J by 1 base, leaving 7 bases between them. CDR3 protein: CASSFPDSYEQYF. CDR3 in DNA: TGTGCCAGCAGCTTTCCAGATTCCTACGAGCAGTACTTC.

The rearrangement links TRBV10-1 to TRBJ2-7, with 7 nucleotides matching TRBD1. CDR3 length: 11 residues. Germline V gene data show CDR1 as WNHNN and CDR2 as SYGVQD (reference sequence). The junction had 7 bases not matched to a gene; V was cut back by 8 bases and J by 9 bases. The CDR3 DNA is TGCGCCAGCGGGGACCGGGACAGGCAGTACTTC. Residues: CASGDRDRQYF.

The chain recombines TRBV9 with TRBJ2-2; tentatively, D is TRBD1 (5 bases). V lost 0 bases and J lost 2, with 8 bases in between. The CDR3 runs to 15 residues. CDR1 and CDR2 (germline): SGDLS, YYNGEE. Written as DNA, the CDR3 is TGTGCCAGCAGCGTAGCCCAGGGTAACACCGGGGAGCTGTTTTTT. The encoded protein is CASSVAQGNTGELFF.

This chain joins TRBV7-2 and TRBJ1-4; D gene uncertain. Germline V gives CDR1 SGHTA, CDR2 FQGNSA. This CDR3 has 13 residues. Trimming took 4 bases from V and 8 from J, leaving 11 bases between them. The CDR3 sequence is CASSWGAGEKLFF. In DNA, the CDR3 is TGTGCCAGCAGCTGGGGAGCGGGAGAAAAACTGTTTTTT. Supplemented by reference TRBV7-2 and TRBJ1-4, the full variable domain reads GAGVSQSPSNKVTEKGKDVELRCDPISGHTALYWYRQSLGQGLEFLIYFQGNSAPDKSGLPSDRFSAERTGGSVSTLTIQRTQQEDSAVYLCASSWGAGEKLFFGSGTQLSVL.